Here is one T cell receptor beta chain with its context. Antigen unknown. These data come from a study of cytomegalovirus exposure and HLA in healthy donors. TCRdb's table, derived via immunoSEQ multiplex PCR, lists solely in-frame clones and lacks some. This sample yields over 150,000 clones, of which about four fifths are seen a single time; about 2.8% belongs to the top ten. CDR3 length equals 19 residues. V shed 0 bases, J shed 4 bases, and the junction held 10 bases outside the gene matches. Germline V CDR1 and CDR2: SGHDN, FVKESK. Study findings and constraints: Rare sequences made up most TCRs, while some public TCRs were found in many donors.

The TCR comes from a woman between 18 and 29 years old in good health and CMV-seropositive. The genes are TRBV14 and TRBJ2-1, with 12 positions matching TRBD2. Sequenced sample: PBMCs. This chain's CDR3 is CASSQDRLAGVYQYNEQFF. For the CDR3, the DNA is TGTGCCAGCAGCCAAGATAGACTAGCGGGGGTTTATCAGTACAATGAGCAGTTCTTC.